This T cell receptor beta chain originates from a study of PD-L1 blockade in urothelial cancer. Study information: There were a median of around 140,000 T cells in blood samples.

This CDR3 region has 14 residues. V dropped 3 bases and J dropped 9; count of bases not matched to a gene: 5. The germline gives CDR1 LNHNV, CDR2 YYDKDF (reference sequence). Assay used: immunoSEQ multiplex PCR; TCRdb lists only in-frame clones, some missing. In the table there are around 56,000 clones, around 84% of which are singletons. Pretreatment and on-treatment samples were taken, numbering 1 to 8 per patient. This chain uses TRBV15 with TRBJ2-1; 10 bases agree with TRBD1. The sample here was PBMCs, taken around atezolizumab (anti-PD-L1) treatment. The sequence was obtained from a man aged 50 to 60 with urothelial cancer. The CDR3 is CATSSRQGAGEQFF. In nucleotides, the CDR3 is TGTGCCACCAGCAGCCGACAGGGGGCAGGTGAGCAGTTCTTC.